A selection of T cell receptor beta chains follows, all from one sample in a study of a mutant IDH1 vaccine in newly diagnosed glioma. Their antigens are not known. This table comes from immunoSEQ multiplex PCR, and its TCRdb copy is limited to in-frame clones, with some not included. Seen here are some 46,000 clones, 92% observed once, and the top ten hold about 2.3%. Here the sequenced sample was PBMCs, taken from a glioma patient whose treatment included an IDH1 peptide vaccine. The receptors originated from a man aged 50 to 60 with glioma. CDR3s include the opening cysteine and the closing phenylalanine or tryptophan. A D gene is named only where the DNA matches it firmly. Some rows mark clone size as missing; the rest say once, few, many or name a class of expanded clone.

d_gene | abundance | j_gene | v_gene | CDR3nt | CDR3aa
TRBD1 | . | TRBJ1-2 | TRBV6-1 | TGTGCCAGCACCACAGGGACAGCAGGACTAGAAGGCTACACCTTC | CASTTGTAGLEGYTF
. | . | TRBJ1-1 | TRBV4-3 | TGCGCCAGCAGCCAAACATGGAACACTGAAGCTTTCTTT | CASSQTWNTEAFF
. | . | TRBJ2-7 | TRBV5-6 | TGTGCCAGCAGGTTTAGTTCCGGCGAGCAGTACTTC | CASRFSSGEQYF
. | . | TRBJ1-3 | TRBV7-9 | TGTGCCAGCAGCCCACCGTTTCGGGCCGGAAACACCATATATTTT | CASSPPFRAGNTIYF
TRBD2 | . | TRBJ2-5 | TRBV29-1 | TGCAGCGTGACTAGCGGGGAGGAGACCCAGTACTTC | CSVTSGEETQYF
TRBD1 | once | TRBJ1-4 | TRBV10-2 | TGCGCCAGCACTGACAGGGGATCTAATGAAAAACTGTTTTTT | CASTDRGSNEKLFF
. | . | TRBJ1-2 | TRBV6-6 | TGTGCCAGCAGTTCAACGTCTCAGGCCTATGGCTACACCTTC | CASSSTSQAYGYTF
. | . | TRBJ1-5 | TRBV18 | TGTGCCAGCTCACCCGAAGGGAAGTCCCAGCATTTT | CASSPEGKSQHF
. | . | TRBJ2-6 | TRBV2 | TGTGCCAGCACTGTGAACCGCGTCCTGACTTTC | CASTVNRVLTF
TRBD2 | once | TRBJ2-3 | TRBV5-1 | TGCGCCAGCAGCTTGGTAGCGGGGTCCGTAGATACGCAGTATTTT | CASSLVAGSVDTQYF
. | . | TRBJ2-7 | TRBV28 | TGTGCCAGCAGCTGGGCAAGCTACGAGCAGTACTTC | CASSWASYEQYF
. | . | TRBJ2-5 | TRBV7-2 | TGTGCCAGCAGCTTAGGGGGTAGCGGTCAAGAGACCCAGTACTTC | CASSLGGSGQETQYF
. | . | TRBJ2-3 | TRBV6-5 | TGTGCCAGCAGGTCCACCGGTGGGAATACGCAGTATTTT | CASRSTGGNTQYF
. | . | TRBJ1-2 | TRBV10-3 | TGTGCCATCAGTGAGTCCCCGGTACCGACCCCCTATGGCTACACCTTC | CAISESPVPTPYGYTF
TRBD2 | . | TRBJ2-7 | TRBV4-1 | TGCGCCAGCAGCCAAGATCGTAGCGGGAGGTCCTACGAGCAGTACTTC | CASSQDRSGRSYEQYF
. | . | TRBJ2-4 | TRBV19 | TGTGCCAGTAGTATCCCCGGCCGGGACATCCCCATAAACATTCAGTACTTC | CASSIPGRDIPINIQYF
. | . | TRBJ1-1 | TRBV30 | TGTGCCTGGAGTAGGGCCGTCGGCATGAACACTGAAGCTTTCTTT | CAWSRAVGMNTEAFF
. | . | TRBJ1-1 | TRBV18 | TGTGCCAGCTCGCTCAGGGGGAACACTGAAGCTTTCTTT | CASSLRGNTEAFF
. | once | TRBJ2-5 | TRBV28 | TGTGCCAGCAGTTTGGTCGTCCTAGCGATGGAGACCCAGTACTTC | CASSLVVLAMETQYF
. | . | TRBJ2-7 | TRBV5-4 | TGTGCCAGCAGCCCGGGGGTTTCCCCCTACGAGCAGTACTTC | CASSPGVSPYEQYF
. | . | TRBJ2-7 | TRBV6-5 | TGTGCCAGCGGGTCGGCCAGTACAAGGACCTACGAGCAGTACTTC | CASGSASTRTYEQYF
TRBD1 | . | TRBJ1-5 | TRBV19 | TGTGCCAGTAACGCGGGACAGGTTCTTCAGCCCCAGCATTTT | CASNAGQVLQPQHF
. | . | TRBJ1-5 | TRBV14 | TGTGCCAGCAGCCAAGGGGGCTCCTTCAATCAGCCCCAGCATTTT | CASSQGGSFNQPQHF
TRBD1 | . | TRBJ1-6 | TRBV4-3 | TGCGCCAGCAGCCAAGATAGGACAGGGGGAACACCCCTCCACTTT | CASSQDRTGGTPLHF
. | . | TRBJ1-3 | TRBV7-3 | TGTGCCAGCAGCCTAACGGGGGGTACGGGAAACACCATATATTTT | CASSLTGGTGNTIYF
. | . | TRBJ1-2 | TRBV6-6 | TGTGCCGCGCAAGACAGGAACTATGGCTACACCTTC | CAAQDRNYGYTF
. | once | TRBJ2-1 | TRBV16 | TGTGCCAGCAGCCAATCCAAGGGGTACAATGAGCAGTTCTTC | CASSQSKGYNEQFF
TRBD2 | . | TRBJ2-1 | TRBV30 | TGTGCCTGGAGTGTTAGCTATCTTGGACTAGCGGGGCCCCCCGGTTCCTACAATGAGCAGTTCTTC | CAWSVSYLGLAGPPGSYNEQFF
. | . | TRBJ1-2 | TRBV5-1 | TGCGCCAGCAGCTTGTCAGTTCTTGGGCGGTCAGCTAACTATGGCTACACCTTC | CASSLSVLGRSANYGYTF
TRBD1 | . | TRBJ1-2 | TRBV2 | TGTGCCAGCAGCCCACGACAGGGGGCTAACTATGGCTACACCTTC | CASSPRQGANYGYTF
. | once | TRBJ2-7 | TRBV5-1 | TGCGCCAGCAGCCCTCATCTCTTTGGGGAGCAGTACTTC | CASSPHLFGEQYF